This T cell receptor beta chain was documented in a study of T cells after yellow fever vaccination. Study details: Those fractions that held only low numbers of cells were prepared using the SMART-Seq v4 Ultra Low Input RNA kit. The study, taken as a whole, reports: Re-detected after boosting: most primary clones, about 95% of CD4 and about 85% of CD8.

Worth noting for this clonotype: What it binds is not known.

TCRdb reprocessed the 5' RACE reads via MiXCR and lists one record per CDR3 protein. The sample contains some 670,000 distinct CDR3 sequences, 9% to 15% of which appear only once. The TCR comes from a man younger than 45 who received the YFV17D yellow fever vaccine. The sequencing used PBMCs, collected on the day of the yellow fever booster vaccination.

The CDR3 DNA is TGCAGTGCTAGGGGACTAGCGGGAGGGGGCTACAATGAGCAGTTCTTC. Its translation is CSARGLAGGGYNEQFF. The chain is built from TRBV20-1 and TRBJ2-1; 16 positions agree with TRBD2. From germline, CDR1 is DFQATT and CDR2 SNEGSKA (reference sequence). V trimming: 3 bases; J trimming: 3 bases; junction bases outside the gene matches: 2. The CDR3 is 16 amino acids.